This entry lists 18 T cell receptor beta chains sequenced from one sample in a study of cytomegalovirus exposure and HLA in healthy donors (dated by TCRdb to the late 2010s). The receptor library was made with the immunoSEQ multiplex PCR assay. Drawn from immuneACCESS, this table holds only the in-frame rearrangements with V and J called that TCRdb kept. Clones are partly lost; checked studies trace under half to an unresolved V gene and leave the rest unexplained. Counted in this sample were approximately 97,000 clones; 85% to 95% of them appeared once. Roughly 0.9% of the sample is taken by the ten largest. Material for sequencing was PBMCs. The receptors originated from a woman younger than 35 in good health and CMV-seronegative.

V is TRBV6-6 and J is TRBJ1-4, with a tentative D call TRBD1 (5 bases). The V gene lost 5 bases and the J gene lost 7 bases, with 14 bases spanning the gap. The CDR3 has 14 amino acids. Germline assignment: CDR1 MNHNY and CDR2 SVGAGI (reference sequence). CDR3 coding DNA: TGTGCCAGCAGTGCTCCACGGGGGGGTGAAAAACTGTTTTTT. This encodes CASSAPRGGEKLFF.

Here the CDR3 DNA reads TGTGCCAGCAGTTCAGGACAGGGAATCTATGGCTACACCTTC. Amino acids: CASSSGQGIYGYTF. The chain recombines TRBV27 with TRBJ1-2; 8 nucleotides align to TRBD1. This CDR3 has 14 amino acids. CDR1 and CDR2 from the germline V gene are MNHEY and SMNVEV (reference sequence). J was trimmed by 4 bases and V by 4 bases; bases with no gene match: 5.

The chain carries TRBV28 and TRBJ1-3; D might be TRBD1 (5 bases). The CDR3 is 15 residues long. V dropped 2 bases and J dropped 0 bases, with 8 bases sitting between them. The germline gives CDR1 MDHEN, CDR2 SYDVKM. The CDR3 DNA follows: TGTGCCAGCAGTTTAGCGGGGGGCTCTGGAAACACCATATATTTT. Its translation is CASSLAGGSGNTIYF.

This sequence joins TRBV5-6 and TRBJ1-1; TRBD1 aligns across 8 bases. The CDR3 runs 14 residues. Per the germline V gene, CDR1 is SGHDT and CDR2 is YYEEEE. V lost 4 bases and J lost 2; bases outside the gene matches: 4. CDR3 coding DNA: TGTGCCAGCAGCCCACAGGGGGGCAACACTGAAGCTTTCTTT. The encoded protein is CASSPQGGNTEAFF.

CDR3 nucleotides: TGTGCCAGCAGCTTAACCGCTACGATGAACACTGAAGCTTTCTTT. Its translation: CASSLTATMNTEAFF. J is TRBJ1-1 and V is TRBV7-2; D ambiguous. Germline V gene lookup returns CDR1 SGHTA and CDR2 FQGNSA. This CDR3 is built from 15 residues. V was pared by 2 bases and J by 0 bases, with 10 bases between.

The CDR3 nucleotides read TGCAGTGCCCCAGCCAGGGAGACCCAGTACTTC. Its translation is CSAPARETQYF. This chain links TRBV20-1 with TRBJ2-5; no firm D call. The V gene lost 6 bases and the J gene lost 5 bases, with 10 bases spanning the gap. CDR3 length: 11 residues. In germline, CDR1 is DFQATT, CDR2 SNEGSKA (reference sequence).

This chain links TRBV4-1 with TRBJ2-1; 9 nucleotides agree with TRBD1. The CDR3 loop spans 14 amino acids. Germline trimming cut 4 bases from V and 9 bases from J; bases unmatched to any gene: 7. Germline-derived CDR1 and CDR2 are MGHRA and YSYEKL. This CDR3 is CASSPGQGVGEQFF. The CDR3 region has the DNA TGCGCCAGCAGCCCGGGACAGGGAGTTGGTGAGCAGTTCTTC.

This chain joins TRBV4-2 and TRBJ2-7, with TRBD1 matching over 8 bases. The J segment lost 0 bases and the V segment lost 0 bases, leaving 10 bases of the junction unmatched. CDR1 and CDR2 from the germline V gene are LGHNA and YNFKEQ. CDR3 size: 18 residues. The CDR3 here is CASSQDGQGSFSSYEQYF. CDR3 coding DNA: TGTGCCAGCAGCCAAGATGGACAGGGCAGCTTTTCCTCCTACGAGCAGTACTTC.

V and J are TRBV7-9 and TRBJ1-1; D call uncertain. The CDR3 extends over 14 amino acids. The germline CDR1 and CDR2 sequences are SEHNR and FQNEAQ (reference sequence). Trimming took off 9 bases at V and 1 base at J, with 15 bases between the two ends. The CDR3: CASTIRQPNTEAFF. The CDR3 region has the DNA TGTGCCAGTACCATCAGGCAGCCGAACACTGAAGCTTTCTTT. The full variable domain, rest sourced from reference TRBV7-9 and TRBJ1-1, is DTGVSQNPRHKITKRGQNVTFRCDPISEHNRLYWYRQTLGQGPEFLTYFQNEAQLEKSRLLSDRFSAERPKGSFSTLEIQRTEQGDSAMYLCASTIRQPNTEAFFGQGTRLTVV.

The chain couples TRBV7-9 to TRBJ2-7, with 7 positions matching TRBD2. V lost 4 bases and J lost 6; bases outside the gene matches: 12. Germline lookup yields CDR1 SEHNR and CDR2 FQNEAQ (reference sequence). The CDR3 is 15 residues long. This chain's CDR3 is CASSYLWEGPAEQYF. The CDR3 DNA sequence: TGTGCCAGCAGCTACCTGTGGGAGGGGCCTGCCGAGCAGTACTTC.

The chain combines TRBV5-4 with TRBJ2-7; 9 nucleotides match TRBD2. V was clipped by 3 bases and J by 0 bases; unmatched bases: 7. Germline V gene lookup returns CDR1 SGHNT and CDR2 YYREEE (reference sequence). This CDR3 contains 16 residues. The CDR3 coding sequence is TGTGCCAGCAGCTCTGTCGGACTAGCGTCCTCCTACGAGCAGTACTTC. Translation: CASSSVGLASSYEQYF.

The rearrangement uses TRBV30 and TRBJ2-5, with D unresolved. Looked up from germline, CDR1 is GTSNPN and CDR2 is SVGIG (reference sequence). The CDR3 is 13 amino acids. Trimming took off 0 bases at V and 5 bases at J, with 10 bases between the two ends. Here the CDR3 DNA reads TGTGCCTGGAGTGTCGGTTCCGGGGAGACCCAGTACTTC. The encoded protein is CAWSVGSGETQYF.

As DNA, the CDR3 is TGTGCCAGCAGCCACCACCGGGACATATGGACAGATACGCAGTATTTT. This encodes CASSHHRDIWTDTQYF. The chain is built from TRBV7-9 and TRBJ2-3, with TRBD1 as a possible D gene (6 bases). The CDR3 has 16 amino acids. The V end lost 5 bases, the J end lost 3 bases, and 18 bases lay between the germline ends. CDR1 is SEHNR, CDR2 FQNEAQ, per germline (reference sequence).

The chain combines TRBV2 with TRBJ1-4; TRBD1 matches at 8 bases. The V and J ends lost 7 bases and 5 bases, in that order; junction bases with no gene match: 3. The CDR3 totals 13 residues. Germline V lookup: CDR1 SNHLY, CDR2 FYNNEI. In nucleotides, the CDR3 is TGTGCCAGCATGGACAGGGCGAATGAAAAACTGTTTTTT. Translating it yields CASMDRANEKLFF.

This clone was picked up one time. The CDR3 sequence: CSVALGGTGSGNTIYF. The CDR3 DNA reads TGCAGCGTTGCTTTAGGGGGGACAGGGTCTGGAAACACCATATATTTT. This chain links TRBV29-1 with TRBJ1-3; 9 nucleotides match TRBD1. V lost 4 bases to trimming and J lost 1 base; unmatched junction nucleotides: 8. The CDR3 totals 16 residues. CDR1 is SQVTM, CDR2 ANQGSEA, per germline.

The chain links TRBV30 to TRBJ2-2; D remains ambiguous. The V gene lost 2 bases and the J gene lost 0 bases, with 7 bases spanning the gap. The V gene's germline CDR1 is GTSNPN and CDR2 SVGIG (reference sequence). CDR3 length: 14 residues. The CDR3 nucleotides are TGTGCCTGGAGTCCTAAATCGAACACCGGGGAGCTGTTTTTT. Translation gives CAWSPKSNTGELFF.

The rearrangement uses TRBV9 and TRBJ2-1, with 9 bases fitting TRBD1. The CDR3 is 16 residues long. Germline CDR1 reads SGDLS; CDR2 reads YYNGEE. The junction had 8 bases not matched to a gene; V was cut back by 0 bases and J by 7 bases. CDR3 protein: CASSVVPDRGRNEQFF. DNA for the CDR3: TGTGCCAGCAGCGTAGTCCCGGACAGGGGAAGAAATGAGCAGTTCTTC. The entire variable domain, with the rest obtained from reference TRBV9 and TRBJ2-1, is as follows: DSGVTQTPKHLITATGQRVTLRCSPRSGDLSVYWYQQSLDQGLQFLIQYYNGEERAKGNILERFSAQQFPDLHSELNLSSLELGDSALYFCASSVVPDRGRNEQFFGPGTRLTVL.

V usage is TRBV4-2 and J usage is TRBJ2-3; D is perhaps TRBD2 (7 bases). Germline loops: CDR1 LGHNA, CDR2 YNFKEQ. The CDR3 sequence is 15 residues long. Between the trimmed V and J ends, which lost 3 bases and 7 bases, there was a span of 17 bases. CDR3 sequence (DNA): TGTGCCAGCAGCCAGGGCGAGGGGGGAGGGCATACGCAGTATTTT. Translating it yields CASSQGEGGGHTQYF.